This T cell receptor (beta chain) is drawn from a study of cytomegalovirus exposure and HLA in healthy donors (TCRdb year 2017). With regard to the full study: In an earlier analysis of several hundred of the donors, approximately 260 Gb of sequence data and 90 million to 130 million unique TCR beta sequences from 150 million to 200 million T cells were reported. The study used immunosequencing to profile the T cell repertoires of about 670 subjects and linked those repertoires to cytomegalovirus serostatus. All discovery cohort repertoires had been generated on a single sequencing platform. Class I and class II HLA loci were covered by the typing at four-digit resolution. Among the approximately 400 genotyped donors, roughly 80% belonged to the genetic ancestry cluster associated with self-reported Caucasian donors. A later genetic analysis took genome-wide SNP genotypes for 398 of the 666 donors and used that subset as a discovery cohort. The later analysis used no new phenotypic data to find candidate immune exposures, relying instead on TCR beta sequences and their occurrence across donors. Alongside the repertoire data, information on donor age, sex, ethnicity and CMV serostatus was compiled. An earlier analysis of more than 450 of the donors used high-throughput TCR beta sequencing to judge whether each TCR beta V gene segment behaved as functional or pseudogenic. The number of donors typed differed by locus, with about 620-630 for A, B, C, DRB1 and DQB1, 522 for DQA1, 600 to 610 for DPA1, and some 450 for DPB1. A later analysis re-analyzed previously published TCR beta repertoires from 550 to 700 donors and added high-resolution HLA genotyping to study TCR occurrence patterns. About 300 gigabases of sequencing data and 70 million to 100 million unique TCR sequences were included in an early release covering around 650 HLA-typed donors. Among almost 400 genotyped donors of the cohort, an average of approximately 240,000 unique TCR beta nucleotide sequences were sequenced per donor, roughly a sixth of them non-productive. In addition to the first cohort of about 650 subjects, a separate validation cohort of 100 to 150 different subjects was used. The study aimed to test whether signatures of past pathogen exposure could be identified by cataloging public T cell receptors. The study combined high-throughput TCR immunosequencing, statistical association of individual TCRs with disease status, and machine learning to predict cytomegalovirus infection status. Because of strong linkage in the cohort, four to six DR-DQ haplotypes were treated as single units for association and clustering.

Of note for this clone: The clone's antigen remains unknown.

In total, fewer than 750 healthy bone marrow donors made up the cohort. All cohort members were sampled while nominally healthy, although unrecorded immune exposures were likely present. The donor was CMV seropositive and belonged to the group of about 290 seropositive cohort members. Each donor provided a peripheral blood sample, and peripheral blood mononuclear cells were used for TCR beta sequencing. The Qiagen DNeasy Blood Extraction Kit was used to extract genomic DNA from the blood cell samples. In the germline V gene (reference sequence), CDR1 corresponds to SEHNR and CDR2 to FQNEAQ. There are 17 amino acids in the CDR3, from cysteine to phenylalanine inclusive. Only the CDR3 DNA stays, 51 bases, in frame from base 1. Trimming removed 3 bases from V and 4 bases from J; the gene matches leave 7 bases unexplained. Preparation of the library involved the immunoSEQ multiplex PCR assay. For the multiplex PCR, a mixture combining 60 forward primers for TCR Vbeta segments and 13 reverse primers for TCR Jbeta segments was used. Amplification of the CDR3 region of rearranged TCR beta genes was performed with a multiplex PCR assay on genomic DNA. Amplified TCR beta libraries were sequenced as 87-base-pair reads on the Illumina HiSeq System. Regarding the original processing steps: In a later analysis, tens of millions of unique TCR beta chains were counted across the roughly 700 repertoires, and roughly 9.9 million of these chains were shared by at least two donors. Raw reads were error-corrected and collapsed into unique sequences with a nearest-neighbor algorithm that merged closely related sequences to remove PCR and sequencing errors. CDR3 sequences were aligned to IMGT reference sequences to assign V, D and J gene segments. For a sequence to be retained, a match of at least six nucleotides was required to both a V gene segment and a J gene segment. A rearrangement was called productive if the CDR3 had no stop codons and remained in frame with V and J, and every other rearrangement was called non-productive. CDR3 was defined by IMGT convention, running from the second conserved V-encoded cysteine to the conserved J-encoded phenylalanine. The earlier analysis of 587 of the donors excluded any sequence lacking an unambiguous match to a single V gene segment. In an earlier analysis of approximately 590 of the donors, V segments were called functional above 56.7% productive rearrangements and were called segregating when the between-donor standard deviation exceeded 5%. To diagnose cytomegalovirus status from the catalog of TCR beta chain sequences, a statistical classification framework was built. V and J gene assignment, in a later analysis, came from comparing TCR nucleotide sequences with IMGT/GENE-DB human TR gene sequences. Using the TCRdist pipeline, a later analysis assigned CDR3 sequences along with most-parsimonious VDJ recombination scenarios. In a later analysis, each TCR beta chain was defined by its CDR3 amino acid sequence together with its V-gene family, and reads lacking a unique V-gene family were excluded. A later analysis removed several hundred highly shared, low-generation-probability nucleotide sequences to deal with suspected cross-contamination and a sequencing artifact. A later analysis calculated a clonal expansion index for each public chain from normalized within-repertoire ranks of inferred template counts. In a later analysis, generation probabilities were computed using a VDJ recombination model fitted to out-of-frame rearrangements, and the results were checked against IGoR. In a later analysis, hypergeometric tests were used to score TCR-TCR, TCR-HLA and TCR-CMV co-occurrence, with a repertoire-size bias correction applied to TCR pairs. To estimate false discovery rates, a later analysis permuted the HLA or CMV assignments 20 times. In a later analysis, co-occurring TCRs were grouped using DBSCAN, with TCRdist sequence similarity added in when clustering inside HLA-allele-positive subsets. Co-occurrence clustering excluded repertoires with fewer than 30,000 or more than 120,000 public chains, plus five with anomalous nucleotide sharing. TCRdb stores this immuneACCESS table with in-frame sequences only. Part of the clones is absent; in the studies checked, under half of the shortfall reflects unresolved V genes, and no reason is known for the rest. That table furnishes V, J and clone size, whereas the DNA furnished D and trimming. This sample's table has entries for tens of thousands of clones. The top ten clonotypes cover 4% to 5.5% of the sample.

The study at large found these results: In a later analysis, HLA-associated TCR beta chains showed more clonal expansion and lower generation probabilities than non-associated chains that were equally common. Because some donors lacked HLA typing at each locus, the association tests relied only on the typed subset. Because the 87-base-pair reads could not distinguish some IMGT-functional V segments, including TRBV6-2 and TRBV6-3, those segments were excluded. The earlier analysis of 450 to 700 of the donors excluded over 15 rarely observed V segments, including chromosome 9 orphons, because counts were too low. An association between a missense DCLRE1C variant and V-gene and J-gene trimming of TCR beta chains was found in a later genetic analysis and replicated in an independent cohort. Correlated functional status among segregating V segments might reflect linkage disequilibrium, but an unknown experimental factor could not be ruled out. Across donors, most TCR sequences were observed very rarely, whereas some public TCRs were present in many individuals. CMV serostatus was the only immune exposure information available for the cohort. According to a later analysis, TCR association rates differed among HLA loci, with DRB1 alleles showing the most associated TCRs and HLA-C alleles showing the fewest. In vitro tests confirmed that three of the cytomegalovirus-associated TCR beta chains recognize cytomegalovirus antigens. Most CMV-associated TCR beta chains appeared to be HLA-restricted in a later analysis, and the HLA associations seemed to be driven largely by CMV exposure. In both the original and validation cohorts, the classifier was reported to diagnose cytomegalovirus status with high specificity and sensitivity. It was suggested by the authors that the approach could potentially be generalized to other disease states and immunological phenotypes. A further reported finding was that TCR beta sequences accurately predicted the HLA-A and HLA-B alleles for most subjects in the first cohort. Assigning TCR associations to individual alleles was difficult when HLA alleles, especially DR and DQ, strongly co-occurred. In an earlier analysis of some 500 of the donors, most TCR beta V segments were observed in productive rearrangements about 87% or about 30% of the time, broadly matching IMGT annotations. In a later analysis, several top co-occurrence clusters were reported to appear linked to parvovirus B19, influenza, CMV and Epstein-Barr virus. According to a later genetic analysis, donors in an Asian-associated ancestry cluster had fewer N-insertions in productive TCRs than the roughly 700-donor mean. The presence/absence analyses assumed that sequencing depth was roughly uniform across donors, and that assumption may not be true. In a later analysis, around 17,000 TCR beta sequences were associated with specific HLA alleles at a false discovery rate of 0.05. In the study, around 150 TCR beta chains were listed as associated with cytomegalovirus. A group of highly shared sequence variants was considered likely to be a technical artifact of the sequencing pipeline. In this cohort, only TCR beta chains were sequenced, and detectable features were limited by the absence of alpha or paired-chain data.

Recombination joined TRBV7-9 with TRBJ2-7; 15 junctional bases match TRBD2. The receptor comes from a man aged 30-40 years in good health and CMV-seropositive. The sequencing sample was made of PBMCs. Here is the DNA: TGTGCCAGCAGCTTCGGACTAGCGGGAGGGCCACAGTACGAGCAGTACTTC. This is translated as CASSFGLAGGPQYEQYF.